This T cell receptor (beta chain) was captured by sequencing in a study of blood T cell repertoires in COVID-19. Study information: The samples span acute and convalescent COVID-19 from the United States, Italy and Spain.

In the authors' methods: Nucleated cell counts were estimated from reference gene primer amplification. Libraries were prepared by immunoSEQ multiplex PCR; TCRdb keeps only in-frame clonotypes and omits some of them. Clonal size and the V and J genes are those of that table, whereas D and trimming came from the DNA. This sample has some 120,000 clones, with more than 70% found just once. V gave up 3 bases and J gave up 8 bases, with 10 bases separating them. CDR3 length equals 11 residues. Germline V CDR1 and CDR2: GTSNPN, SVGIG (reference sequence). The V call is TRBV30, the J call TRBJ1-2, with D hard to call. This TCR was recovered from a man older than 75 with active or convalescent COVID-19. Sequences were obtained from peripheral blood. CDR3 residues: CAWREGGGYTF. CDR3 bases: TGTGCCTGGAGGGAGGGTGGAGGCTACACCTTC.